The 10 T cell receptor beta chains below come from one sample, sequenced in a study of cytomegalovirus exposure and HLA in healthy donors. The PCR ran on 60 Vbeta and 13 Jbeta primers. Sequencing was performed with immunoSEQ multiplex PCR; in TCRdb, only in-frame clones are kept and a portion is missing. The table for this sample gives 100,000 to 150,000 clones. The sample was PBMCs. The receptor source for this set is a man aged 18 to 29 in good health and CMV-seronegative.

CDR3 bases: TGCGCCAGCAGCTTGGTGCAGCGGGGCGAGCAGTACTTC. Translation: CASSLVQRGEQYF. The J gene is TRBJ2-7, the V gene TRBV5-1; 7 bases are a match to TRBD2. In germline, CDR1 is SGHRS, CDR2 YFSETQ. J gave up 6 bases and V 0 bases, and 3 bases lay outside the gene matches. There are 13 residues in the CDR3.

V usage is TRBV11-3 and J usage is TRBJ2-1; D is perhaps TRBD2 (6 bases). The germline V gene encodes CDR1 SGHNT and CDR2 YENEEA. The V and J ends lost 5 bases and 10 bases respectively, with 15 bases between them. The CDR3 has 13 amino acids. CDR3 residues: CASSPGTSSEQFF. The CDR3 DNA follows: TGTGCCAGCAGCCCCGGGACTTCGAGCGAGCAGTTCTTC.

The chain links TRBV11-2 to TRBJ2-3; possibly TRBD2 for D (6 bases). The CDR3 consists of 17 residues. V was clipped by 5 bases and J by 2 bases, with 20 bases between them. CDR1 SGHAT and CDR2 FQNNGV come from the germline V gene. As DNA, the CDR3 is TGTGCCAGCAGCCTTTCCCAACTAGCAGCCGTCACAGATACGCAGTATTTT. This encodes CASSLSQLAAVTDTQYF.

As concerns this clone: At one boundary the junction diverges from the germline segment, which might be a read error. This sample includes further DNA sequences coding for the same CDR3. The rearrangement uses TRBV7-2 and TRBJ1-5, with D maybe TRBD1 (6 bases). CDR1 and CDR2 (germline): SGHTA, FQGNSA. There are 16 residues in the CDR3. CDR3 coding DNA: TGTGCCAGCAGTTTAGCCTGGGCGGCAGGGGATCAGCCCCAGCATTTT. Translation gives CASSLAWAAGDQPQHF.

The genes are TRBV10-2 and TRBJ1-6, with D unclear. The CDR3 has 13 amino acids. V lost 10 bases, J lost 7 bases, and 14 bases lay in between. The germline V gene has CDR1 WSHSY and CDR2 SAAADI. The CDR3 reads CATSLELNSPLHF. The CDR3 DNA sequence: TGCGCCACCAGCCTGGAGCTAAATTCACCCCTCCACTTT.

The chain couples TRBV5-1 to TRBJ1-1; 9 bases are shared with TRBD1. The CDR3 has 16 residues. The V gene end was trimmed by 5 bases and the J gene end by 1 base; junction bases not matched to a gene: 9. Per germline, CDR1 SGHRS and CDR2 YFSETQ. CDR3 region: CASRNSPGQGNTEAFF. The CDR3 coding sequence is TGCGCCAGCAGAAACTCCCCGGGACAGGGGAACACTGAAGCTTTCTTT.

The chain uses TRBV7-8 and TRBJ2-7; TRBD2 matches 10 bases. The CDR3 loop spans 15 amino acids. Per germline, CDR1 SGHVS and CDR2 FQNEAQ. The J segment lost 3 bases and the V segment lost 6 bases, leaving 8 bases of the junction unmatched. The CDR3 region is CASSLAGDKSYEQYF. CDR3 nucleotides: TGTGCCAGCAGTCTAGCGGGAGACAAAAGCTACGAGCAGTACTTC.

CDR3 region: CASSFPMSGSSYNEQFF. The CDR3 DNA reads as TGTGCCAGCAGCTTTCCAATGAGCGGTAGCTCCTACAATGAGCAGTTCTTC. The genes are TRBV7-9 and TRBJ2-1; tentatively, D is TRBD2 (5 bases). Germline V lookup: CDR1 SEHNR, CDR2 FQNEAQ (reference sequence). This CDR3 has 17 residues. With 3 bases removed from V and 0 bases from J, the gap between germline ends came to 15 bases.

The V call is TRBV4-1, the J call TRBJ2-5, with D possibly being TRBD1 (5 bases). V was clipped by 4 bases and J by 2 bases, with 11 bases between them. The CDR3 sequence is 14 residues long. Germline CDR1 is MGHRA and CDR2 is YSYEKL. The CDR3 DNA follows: TGCGCCAGCAGCCCACAGGACCCACAAGAGACCCAGTACTTC. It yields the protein CASSPQDPQETQYF.

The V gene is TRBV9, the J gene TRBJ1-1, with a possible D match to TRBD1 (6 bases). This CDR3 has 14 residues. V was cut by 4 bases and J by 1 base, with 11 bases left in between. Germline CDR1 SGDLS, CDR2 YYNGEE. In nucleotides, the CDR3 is TGTGCCAGCAGCACCCGGACAGAGAACACTGAAGCTTTCTTT. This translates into CASSTRTENTEAFF.